This T cell receptor (beta chain) was captured in a study of blood T cells in healthy people across ages. Study-wide findings and caveats: Without sorted subsets, naive and antigen-experienced compartments could not be conclusively compared. Roughly linear declines in TCR beta diversity per million T cells occurred with age.

This clonotype has only a few counts. What it recognizes is unknown. For the second PCR, which ran for about 7 to 11 cycles, a sample-barcoded 5' primer and a J-beta primer mix were used. Carrying 12 random nucleotides, a template-switch adaptor labeled each individual cDNA molecule. TCRdb recomputed calls from the 5' RACE reads with MiXCR, one row per CDR3 protein. Of around 320,000 distinct CDR3 sequences in the sample, around 30% were seen once. Losses at the gene ends were 8 bases for V and 2 bases for J; bases not matched to a gene: 3. Germline V lookup: CDR1 ENHRY, CDR2 SYGVKD. This CDR3 has 12 amino acids.

The chain joins TRBV10-3 to TRBJ2-7; 7 bases map to TRBD2. Material: blood. The TCR was taken from a woman in her 70s in good health. The CDR3 loop reads CAISGTTYEQYF. The CDR3 DNA sequence: TGTGCCATCTCCGGGACTACCTACGAGCAGTACTTC.